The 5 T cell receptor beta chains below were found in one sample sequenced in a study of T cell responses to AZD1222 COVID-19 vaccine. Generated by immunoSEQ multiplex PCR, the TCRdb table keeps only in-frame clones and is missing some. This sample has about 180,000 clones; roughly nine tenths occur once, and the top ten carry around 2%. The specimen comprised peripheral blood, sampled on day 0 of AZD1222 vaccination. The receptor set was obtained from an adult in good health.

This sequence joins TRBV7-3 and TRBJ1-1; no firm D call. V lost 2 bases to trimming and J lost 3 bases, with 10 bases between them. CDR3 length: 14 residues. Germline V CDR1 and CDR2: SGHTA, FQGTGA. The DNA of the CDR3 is TGTGCCAGCAGCTTAGTGGGAGGTCACACTGAAGCTTTCTTT. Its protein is CASSLVGGHTEAFF. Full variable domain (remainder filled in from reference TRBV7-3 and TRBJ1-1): GAGVSQTPSNKVTEKGKYVELRCDPISGHTALYWYRQSLGQGPEFLIYFQGTGAADDSGLPNDRFFAVRPEGSVSTLKIQRTERGDSAVYLCASSLVGGHTEAFFGQGTRLTVV.

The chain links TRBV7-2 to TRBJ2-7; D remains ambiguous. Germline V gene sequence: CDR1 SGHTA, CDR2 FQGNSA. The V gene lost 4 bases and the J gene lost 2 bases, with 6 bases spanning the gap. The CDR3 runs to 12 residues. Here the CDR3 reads CASSSDAYEQYF. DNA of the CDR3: TGTGCCAGCAGCTCGGACGCCTACGAGCAGTACTTC.

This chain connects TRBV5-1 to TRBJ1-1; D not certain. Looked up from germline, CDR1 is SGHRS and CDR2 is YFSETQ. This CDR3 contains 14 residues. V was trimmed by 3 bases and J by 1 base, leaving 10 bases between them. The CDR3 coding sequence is TGCGCCAGCAGCTCTACAGCGCAGAACACTGAAGCTTTCTTT. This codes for CASSSTAQNTEAFF.

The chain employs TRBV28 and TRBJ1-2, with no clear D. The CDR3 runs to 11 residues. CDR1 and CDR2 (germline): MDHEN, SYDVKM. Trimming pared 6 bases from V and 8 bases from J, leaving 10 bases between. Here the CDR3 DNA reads TGTGCCAGCAGCCGGGCTTCCGGCTACACCTTC. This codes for CASSRASGYTF.

In DNA, the CDR3 is TGTGCCAGCAGCTATCTAGCGGGAGTCACCCCTAGCACAGATACGCAGTATTTT. This translates into CASSYLAGVTPSTDTQYF. This chain uses TRBV5-6 with TRBJ2-3; TRBD2 matches at 10 bases. The CDR3 totals 18 residues. Germline trimming cut 3 bases from V and 0 bases from J; bases unmatched to any gene: 10. CDR1 and CDR2 from the germline V gene are SGHDT and YYEEEE.